This TCR beta chain was recorded in a study of blood T cell repertoires in COVID-19. Study-level background: Acute-phase and convalescent COVID-19 samples originated in the United States, Italy and Spain. From T cells, B-cell-depleted T cells, or PBMCs came the material, which was cDNA or gDNA.

The CDR3 has 15 amino acids. The germline V gene has CDR1 SQVTM and CDR2 ANQGSEA. Trimming took 6 bases from V and 5 from J; bases not matched to a gene: 13. Original data processing: Estimation of nucleated cell counts was performed using reference gene primer amplification. Assay used: immunoSEQ multiplex PCR; TCRdb lists only in-frame clones, some missing. V, J and clone size are those of that table, while D and trimming were read from the DNA. This sample has roughly 290,000 clones, with about 90% found just once. V and J are TRBV29-1 and TRBJ2-7; 10 bases align to TRBD2. The source of this sequence is a woman aged 45-60 years who had recovered from COVID-19. Sequences were obtained from peripheral blood. CDR3 sequence: CSVLELAGNLNEQYF. The CDR3 nucleotides read TGCAGCGTGTTGGAACTAGCGGGGAATCTGAACGAGCAGTACTTC.